The next 17 T cell receptor beta chains were all read from a single sample in a study of patients and donors after allogeneic stem cell transplantation. TCRdb re-called the RT-PCR reads with MiXCR, one entry per CDR3 protein. The table has over 200,000 distinct CDR3 sequences, roughly two fifths seen once; the top ten hold 11%. Sequenced input: blood, either unsorted or a sorted T cell fraction (not recorded which). The receptors here all came from a human donor who was either an allogeneic HSCT recipient or a stem cell or donor lymphocyte infusion donor (not recorded which). It is not recorded whose cells these are; they may come from a transplant donor.

This clonotype was seen a few times. J is TRBJ1-6 and V is TRBV30; D unclear. Germline V CDR1 and CDR2: GTSNPN, SVGIG (reference sequence). V was trimmed by 1 base and J by 0 bases, leaving 4 bases between them. This CDR3 contains 14 residues. The CDR3 region has the DNA TGTGCCTGGAGTGCTTACTCCTATAATTCACCCCTCCACTTT. Translated, it gives CAWSAYSYNSPLHF.

This chain joins TRBV7-9 and TRBJ1-3; tentative D call: TRBD1 (5 bases). The CDR3 sequence is 15 residues long. V gave up 6 bases and J gave up 10 bases, with 22 bases separating them. CDR1 and CDR2 (germline): SEHNR, FQNEAQ (reference sequence). In nucleotides, the CDR3 is TGTGCCAGCAGTCCAGGGCCCGTCGATCTGAGGACCATATATTTT. Protein: CASSPGPVDLRTIYF.

The sample holds a few counts of this clonotype. V is TRBV20-1 and J is TRBJ1-6, with D tentatively TRBD1 (5 bases). The V gene's germline CDR1 is DFQATT and CDR2 SNEGSKA (reference sequence). The V and J ends lost 0 bases and 3 bases respectively, with 9 bases between them. This CDR3 is 15 amino acids long. CDR3 in DNA: TGCAGTGCTAGAGATCAAGGACACTATAATTCACCCCTCCACTTT. It codes for CSARDQGHYNSPLHF.

This clonotype has just a few counts. The DNA of the CDR3 is TGCGCCAGCAGCCAAGATCAAGTTGGATCCTCTGGAAACACCATATATTTT. Translated: CASSQDQVGSSGNTIYF. The chain uses TRBV4-3 and TRBJ1-3; D remains ambiguous. V gave up 0 bases and J gave up 0 bases, with 12 bases separating them. The CDR3 consists of 17 residues. Germline values: CDR1 LGHNA, CDR2 YSLEER.

V gene TRBV5-1 combines with J gene TRBJ2-5; 8 bases line up with TRBD1. Trimming took 0 bases from V and 4 from J; bases not matched to a gene: 5. This CDR3 contains 15 residues. Germline assignment: CDR1 SGHRS and CDR2 YFSETQ. CDR3 sequence (DNA): TGCGCCAGCAGCTTGGTAGGACAGGGTAGAGAGACCCAGTACTTC. It is translated as CASSLVGQGRETQYF.

To note about this clonotype: The conserved closing phenylalanine or tryptophan is absent in this CDR3, likely reflecting a read error. V usage is TRBV10-2 and J usage is TRBJ1-6; 7 nucleotides agree with TRBD1. V lost 2 bases, J lost 9 bases, and 7 bases stayed unmatched. Germline CDR1 reads WSHSY; CDR2 reads SAAADI. This CDR3 has 15 residues. CDR3 region: CASSETTGSSSPLHL. CDR3 DNA sequence: TGCGCCAGCAGTGAGACGACAGGGTCATCTTCACCCCTCCACTTG.

This clonotype was observed a handful of times. The V gene is TRBV21-1, the J gene TRBJ2-5; the listed D gene, TRBD1, was not tested against the DNA. TRBV21-1 is a listed pseudogene. This CDR3 spans 16 amino acids. CDR3 sequence: CASSKKVGDNQETQYF. The CDR3 DNA reads TGTGCCAGCAGCAAAAAAGTGGGGGACAACCAAGAGACCCAGTACTTC.

The rearrangement links TRBV7-2 to TRBJ1-3; TRBD1 is a possible D gene (6 bases). This CDR3 spans 13 amino acids. Germline CDR1 reads SGHTA; CDR2 reads FQGNSA. The V gene lost 8 bases and the J gene lost 4 bases, with 12 bases spanning the gap. DNA for the CDR3: TGTGCCAGCGTCCGGGGGGCCGGAAACACCATATATTTT. It yields the protein CASVRGAGNTIYF.

This clonotype was seen a few times. The chain combines TRBV20-1 with TRBJ2-2, with D perhaps matching TRBD1 or TRBD2 (6 bases each). The CDR3 length is 14 residues. V lost 1 base and J 7 bases, leaving 13 bases between the germline ends. Germline lookup yields CDR1 DFQATT and CDR2 SNEGSKA (reference sequence). CDR3 nucleotide sequence: TGCAGTGCTAGAGTTAGGGGGGCCAGCGGGGAGCTGTTTTTT. Residues: CSARVRGASGELFF.

The chain has TRBV6-5 and TRBJ1-1; 7 bases are shared with TRBD1. Germline loops: CDR1 MNHEY, CDR2 SVGAGI. This CDR3 has 13 amino acids. V lost 6 bases, J lost 9 bases, and 10 bases stayed unmatched. This chain's CDR3 is CASSRGTASQAFF. As DNA, the CDR3 is TGTGCCAGCAGCCGCGGGACAGCTTCACAAGCTTTCTTT.

V usage is TRBV5-1 and J usage is TRBJ1-2; 8 nucleotides line up with TRBD1. The germline V gene encodes CDR1 SGHRS and CDR2 YFSETQ. The trim removed 2 bases at V and 7 bases at J, leaving 7 bases unmatched. CDR3 size: 14 residues. CDR3 loop: CASSFSGTGGGYTF. CDR3 sequence (DNA): TGCGCCAGCAGCTTTTCCGGGACAGGTGGTGGCTACACCTTC. Full variable domain (remainder filled in from reference TRBV5-1 and TRBJ1-2): KAGVTQTPRYLIKTRGQQVTLSCSPISGHRSVSWYQQTPGQGLQFLFEYFSETQRNKGNFPGRFSGRQFSNSRSEMNVSTLELGDSALYLCASSFSGTGGGYTFGSGTRLTVV.

On this clonotype: The CDR3 does not end in the conserved phenylalanine or tryptophan, so this is likely a read error. The V gene is TRBV20-1, the J gene TRBJ1-1; possibly TRBD1 for D (6 bases). With 5 bases removed from V and 2 bases from J, the gap between germline ends came to 12 bases. The CDR3 is made up of 13 amino acids. The germline gives CDR1 DFQATT, CDR2 SNEGSKA (reference sequence). The CDR3: CSAPTGSNTEAFL. The CDR3 DNA sequence: TGCAGTGCTCCGACAGGAAGTAACACTGAAGCTTTCTTG.

V and J are TRBV9 and TRBJ1-3; D remains unclear. Trimming left V 4 bases short and J 0 bases short, with 14 bases between. The CDR3 loop spans 16 amino acids. From germline, CDR1 is SGDLS and CDR2 YYNGEE. The CDR3 region has the DNA TGTGCCAGCAGCTCCACATTGGGTCTCTCTGGAAACACCATATATTTT. Translation: CASSSTLGLSGNTIYF.

This clonotype has more than one count but fewer than ten. The chain recombines TRBV4-1 with TRBJ1-1; D uncertain. V dropped 2 bases and J dropped 1 base, with 8 bases sitting between them. The CDR3 contains 14 residues. Germline CDR1 is MGHRA and CDR2 is YSYEKL. The CDR3 DNA is TGCGCCAGCAGCCAACGGACGGGGAACACTGAAGCTTTCTTT. Protein product: CASSQRTGNTEAFF.

This clonotype has just a few counts. This chain uses TRBV20-1 with TRBJ1-5, with 7 nucleotides matching TRBD1. CDR3 size: 16 residues. Per germline, CDR1 DFQATT and CDR2 SNEGSKA (reference sequence). The J segment lost 1 base and the V segment lost 5 bases, leaving 11 bases of the junction unmatched. The CDR3 coding sequence is TGCAGTGCTTTGAGACAGGGCGGTCGGAGCAATCAGCCCCAGCATTTT. Translated: CSALRQGGRSNQPQHF.

V gene TRBV6-5 combines with J gene TRBJ2-1, with TRBD1 matching over 8 bases. This CDR3 contains 16 residues. Germline V gene data show CDR1 as MNHEY and CDR2 as SVGAGI. V dropped 5 bases and J dropped 5; count of bases not matched to a gene: 11. CDR3 nucleotides: TGTGCCAGCAGTGACCCGGACAGGGCCGGGCACAATGAGCAGTTCTTC. Translating it yields CASSDPDRAGHNEQFF.

The chain carries TRBV12-3 or TRBV12-4 and TRBJ1-5; D is undetermined. This CDR3 contains 15 residues. V dropped 2 bases and J dropped 2 bases, with 10 bases sitting between them. The CDR3 here is CASSLTGFGNQPQHF. The CDR3 coding sequence is TGTGCCAGCAGTTTAACCGGGTTTGGCAATCAGCCCCAGCATTTT.